These 10 T cell receptor beta chains came from one sample sequenced in a study of early stage breast cancer tumors. TCRdb's table, derived via immunoSEQ multiplex PCR, lists solely in-frame clones and lacks some. The top ten hold approximately 4.5% of the sample, which has about 69,000 clones, 65% to 85% seen once. The sequenced sample consisted of blood. Receptor source: a person in their 40s with breast cancer.

The V gene is TRBV28, the J gene TRBJ2-7, with TRBD2 as a possible D gene (5 bases). Trimming left V 2 bases short and J 0 bases short, with 14 bases between. Germline values: CDR1 MDHEN, CDR2 SYDVKM. CDR3 length equals 16 residues. For the CDR3, the DNA is TGTGCCAGCAGTTTACCCCTGCGGGTTAACTCCTACGAGCAGTACTTC. Translated, it gives CASSLPLRVNSYEQYF.

This chain links TRBV6-1 with TRBJ2-7, with TRBD2 matching over 7 bases. The CDR3 extends over 14 amino acids. Germline V gene data show CDR1 as MNHNS and CDR2 as SASEGT. Losses at the gene ends were 8 bases for V and 4 bases for J; bases not matched to a gene: 11. CDR3 bases: TGTGCCAGCCTAAGACGGGGGGTTAGGTACGAGCAGTACTTC. Its translation: CASLRRGVRYEQYF.

The V and J genes are TRBV6-6 and TRBJ2-1; D possibly uses TRBD1 or TRBD2 (5 bases each). The CDR3 totals 15 residues. Trimming cost V 5 bases and J 8 bases, with 19 bases left between them. Germline V gene lookup returns CDR1 MNHNY and CDR2 SVGAGI (reference sequence). CDR3 in amino acids: CASSLEQVAGDEQFF. The DNA for the CDR3 is TGTGCCAGCAGTCTCGAACAGGTTGCGGGCGATGAGCAGTTCTTC.

This sequence joins TRBV28 and TRBJ2-2, with D unresolved. Trimming took 6 bases from V and 4 from J, leaving 9 bases between them. CDR3 length: 13 residues. Germline values: CDR1 MDHEN, CDR2 SYDVKM. The chain's CDR3 is CASRLPGTGELFF. The CDR3 nucleotides are TGTGCCAGCAGGCTTCCGGGCACCGGGGAGCTGTTTTTT. Complete variable domain (other parts from reference TRBV28 and TRBJ2-2): DVKVTQSSRYLVKRTGEKVFLECVQDMDHENMFWYRQDPGLGLRLIYFSYDVKMKEKGDIPEGYSVSREKKERFSLILESASTNQTSMYLCASRLPGTGELFFGEGSRLTVL.

The chain has TRBV9 and TRBJ1-1, with D unclear. Germline V gene sequence: CDR1 SGDLS, CDR2 YYNGEE. This CDR3 has 14 amino acids. The ends were cut back, 3 bases at V and 3 bases at J, with 12 bases in the middle. In DNA, the CDR3 is TGTGCCAGCAGCGCCTCATCTAGGTACACTGAAGCTTTCTTT. It encodes CASSASSRYTEAFF.

V usage is TRBV29-1 and J usage is TRBJ2-7; 8 positions agree with TRBD1. The CDR3 contains 13 residues. The germline V gene encodes CDR1 SQVTM and CDR2 ANQGSEA. After removal of 7 bases from V and 0 bases from J, the junction contained 5 bases not matched to a gene. In DNA, the CDR3 is TGCAGCGGTGGAGACAGGGGCTCCTACGAGCAGTACTTC. Residues: CSGGDRGSYEQYF.

Written as DNA, the CDR3 is TGTGCCAGCAGTAGCGGGAGGGCCATGAATACGCAGTATTTT. It specifies CASSSGRAMNTQYF. The V gene is TRBV6-5, the J gene TRBJ2-3; 10 bases are a match to TRBD2. This CDR3 comprises 14 residues. V lost 5 bases and J lost 7; bases outside the gene matches: 6. Per germline, CDR1 MNHEY and CDR2 SVGAGI.

The chain carries TRBV4-1 and TRBJ1-1; TRBD1 is a possible D gene (5 bases). V lost 2 bases and J 4 bases, leaving 14 bases between the germline ends. The CDR3 runs to 15 residues. Germline V gene sequence: CDR1 MGHRA, CDR2 YSYEKL. The CDR3 reads CASSQTLSGGTEAFF. In DNA, the CDR3 is TGCGCCAGCAGCCAAACCCTCAGTGGGGGCACTGAAGCTTTCTTT.

This clone was seen a handful of times. V gene TRBV9 combines with J gene TRBJ1-1, with D unclear. V lost 4 bases and J lost 4, with 11 bases in between. The CDR3 is made up of 13 amino acids. CDR1 SGDLS and CDR2 YYNGEE come from the germline V gene. The CDR3 is CASSLTSRTEAFF. The CDR3 nucleotides are TGTGCCAGCAGCTTGACGTCTCGCACTGAAGCTTTCTTT. The full variable domain, in which reference TRBV9 and TRBJ1-1 provide the parts outside the CDR3, is DSGVTQTPKHLITATGQRVTLRCSPRSGDLSVYWYQQSLDQGLQFLIQYYNGEERAKGNILERFSAQQFPDLHSELNLSSLELGDSALYFCASSLTSRTEAFFGQGTRLTVV.

The chain carries TRBV5-4 and TRBJ1-1; D not certain. Germline-derived CDR1 and CDR2 are SGHNT and YYREEE (reference sequence). The CDR3 loop spans 11 amino acids. With 4 bases removed from V and 8 bases from J, the gap between germline ends came to 9 bases. The CDR3 spells CASSQGAEAFF. The CDR3 DNA reads as TGTGCCAGCAGCCAAGGAGCCGAAGCTTTCTTT. The full variable domain, completed using reference TRBV5-4 and TRBJ1-1, is ETGVTQSPTHLIKTRGQQVTLRCSSQSGHNTVSWYQQALGQGPQFIFQYYREEENGRGNFPPRFSGLQFPNYSSELNVNALELDDSALYLCASSQGAEAFFGQGTRLTVV.